The 8 T cell receptor beta chains reported below all come from one sample, sequenced in a study of CD8+ T cells in alopecia areata. Treatment here: oral pan-JAK inhibitor, 5-10 mg twice daily. RNA extraction was followed by reverse transcription into cDNA, which acted as the sequencing template. Assay used: immunoSEQ multiplex PCR; TCRdb lists only in-frame clones, some missing. The sample has 150,000 or so clones, more than 85% seen once. This material consisted of CD8+ T cells sorted from blood, taken at week 4, from a patient treated with tofacitinib. The receptors shown here come from a human donor with alopecia areata.

The V call is TRBV6-5, the J call TRBJ2-6; no firm D call. Looked up from germline, CDR1 is MNHEY and CDR2 is SVGAGI. V was cut by 1 base and J by 4 bases, with 2 bases left in between. The CDR3 has 13 amino acids. The CDR3 DNA follows: TGTGCCAGCAGTTACTACGGGGCCAACGTCCTGACTTTC. This codes for CASSYYGANVLTF.

This clone was found once. The CDR3 is CASSLKAGNTIYF. In nucleotides, the CDR3 is TGCGCCAGCAGCTTGAAAGCGGGAAACACCATATATTTT. This chain uses TRBV5-1 with TRBJ1-3; D unclear. V gave up 1 base and J gave up 4 bases, with 6 bases separating them. CDR1 is SGHRS and CDR2 is YFSETQ in the germline V gene. The CDR3 spans 13 residues.

The gene calls are TRBV29-1 and TRBJ1-3; 11 bases line up with TRBD1. The CDR3 is 15 amino acids. V was pared by 3 bases and J by 3 bases, with 4 bases of the junction left unmatched. Looked up from germline, CDR1 is SQVTM and CDR2 is ANQGSEA. The CDR3 reads CSVEMGQGVGNTIYF. CDR3 sequence (DNA): TGCAGCGTTGAGATGGGACAGGGGGTTGGAAACACCATATATTTT.

V usage is TRBV5-6 and J usage is TRBJ2-7; D gene uncertain. Trimming removed 4 bases at V and 2 bases at J, with 4 bases between. The germline CDR1 and CDR2 sequences are SGHDT and YYEEEE. The CDR3 length is 11 residues. This CDR3 is CASSQTYEQYF. In DNA, the CDR3 is TGTGCCAGCAGCCAGACCTACGAGCAGTACTTC. Using reference TRBV5-6 and TRBJ2-7 for the parts outside the CDR3, the full variable domain is DAGVTQSPTHLIKTRGQQVTLRCSPKSGHDTVSWYQQALGQGPQFIFQYYEEEERQRGNFPDRFSGHQFPNYSSELNVNALLLGDSALYLCASSQTYEQYFGPGTRLTVT.

The rearrangement joins TRBV7-9 to TRBJ2-7; 7 bases map to TRBD2. Germline V CDR1 and CDR2: SEHNR, FQNEAQ (reference sequence). The CDR3 sequence is 14 residues long. Trimming cost V 5 bases and J 4 bases; bases outside gene matches: 8. The CDR3 sequence is CASSPGGDYYEQYF. CDR3 coding DNA: TGTGCCAGCAGCCCCGGCGGGGACTATTACGAGCAGTACTTC.

This chain connects TRBV7-9 to TRBJ2-3; D not certain. CDR3 length: 12 residues. The germline V gene encodes CDR1 SEHNR and CDR2 FQNEAQ (reference sequence). V was cut by 5 bases and J by 2 bases, with 5 bases left in between. The DNA of the CDR3 is TGTGCCAGCAGCCCAGCCACAGATACGCAGTATTTT. Translating it yields CASSPATDTQYF.

This clone was detected a few times. J is TRBJ1-1 and V is TRBV9; no definite D call. Germline CDR1 and CDR2: SGDLS and YYNGEE. This CDR3 contains 12 residues. V lost 0 bases and J 5 bases, leaving 5 bases between the germline ends. CDR3 residues: CASSVDQTEAFF. CDR3 coding DNA: TGTGCCAGCAGCGTAGACCAAACTGAAGCTTTCTTT.

The V gene is TRBV29-1, the J gene TRBJ2-7; a possible D gene is TRBD2 (5 bases). V was pared by 4 bases and J by 6 bases, with 16 bases between. This CDR3 is 13 amino acids long. Germline-derived CDR1 and CDR2 are SQVTM and ANQGSEA. The CDR3 spells CSVANTGGSEQYF. The DNA for the CDR3 is TGCAGCGTTGCCAACACGGGCGGGTCCGAGCAGTACTTC.